Below are 28 T cell receptor beta chains sequenced from a single sample in a study of cytomegalovirus exposure and HLA in healthy donors (dated by TCRdb to the late 2010s). Library generation was performed with the immunoSEQ multiplex PCR assay. A mixture of 60 forward primers for TCR Vbeta segments and 13 reverse primers for TCR Jbeta segments was used in the multiplex PCR. TCRdb stores this immuneACCESS table with in-frame sequences only. Part of the clones is absent; in the studies checked, under half of the shortfall reflects unresolved V genes, and no reason is known for the rest. The sample table records more than 110,000 clones; roughly 76% of these occur just once. The biggest ten clones account for 1.2% of the sample. Sample: PBMCs. The receptors originated from a female donor in good health and CMV-seronegative.

The gene calls are TRBV4-1 and TRBJ2-2; TRBD2 might be the D (5 bases). The CDR3 sequence is 13 residues long. V lost 8 bases, J lost 3 bases, and 10 bases lay in between. In germline, CDR1 is MGHRA, CDR2 YSYEKL. CDR3 in DNA: TGCGCCAGCGGGAGTCGGGACACCGGGGAGCTGTTTTTT. Its protein product is CASGSRDTGELFF.

The CDR3 region has the DNA TGTGCCTTAGCGGGGGATGGGGATCAGCCCCAGCATTTT. This sequence encodes CALAGDGDQPQHF. The genes are TRBV28 and TRBJ1-5; a weak D match, TRBD1 (5 bases). The CDR3 is made up of 13 amino acids. Trimming cost V 11 bases and J 5 bases, with 16 bases left between them. Germline V gives CDR1 MDHEN, CDR2 SYDVKM.

The gene calls are TRBV5-8 and TRBJ2-1; TRBD2 matches 7 bases. Germline V CDR1 and CDR2: SGHTS, YDEGEE. The V gene end was trimmed by 7 bases and the J gene end by 8 bases; junction bases not matched to a gene: 15. The CDR3 is made up of 15 amino acids. The CDR3 protein is CASGMEERDPHEQFF. The CDR3 region has the DNA TGTGCCAGCGGTATGGAAGAGCGGGACCCTCATGAGCAGTTCTTC. Filled out from reference TRBV5-8 and TRBJ2-1, the complete variable domain reads EAGVTQSPTHLIKTRGQQATLRCSPISGHTSVYWYQQALGLGLQFLLWYDEGEERNRGNFPPRFSGRQFPNYSSELNVNALELEDSALYLCASGMEERDPHEQFFGPGTRLTVL.

V usage is TRBV7-6 and J usage is TRBJ1-1; D call uncertain. Germline V gene sequence: CDR1 SGHVS, CDR2 FNYEAQ. Trimming pared 0 bases from V and 0 bases from J, leaving 8 bases between. This CDR3 is built from 15 residues. Here the CDR3 reads CASSLAERMNTEAFF. CDR3 bases: TGTGCCAGCAGCTTAGCAGAGAGGATGAACACTGAAGCTTTCTTT.

The chain couples TRBV5-6 to TRBJ2-5, with a possible D match to TRBD2 (6 bases). Trimming took off 1 base at V and 5 bases at J, with 21 bases between the two ends. The CDR3 consists of 17 residues. Per the germline V gene, CDR1 is SGHDT and CDR2 is YYEEEE. In DNA, the CDR3 is TGTGCCAGCAGCTTGCCTGGCGGGACGGATTTTCGGGAGACCCAGTACTTC. Translated: CASSLPGGTDFRETQYF.

The V and J genes are TRBV30 and TRBJ1-1; 7 bases align to TRBD1. The junction had 5 bases not matched to a gene; V was cut back by 0 bases and J by 4 bases. CDR1 GTSNPN and CDR2 SVGIG come from the germline V gene (reference sequence). CDR3 length equals 14 residues. The DNA for the CDR3 is TGTGCCTGGAGTGTAGCGACAGGGACCACTGAAGCTTTCTTT. Translation: CAWSVATGTTEAFF.

The chain employs TRBV5-6 and TRBJ2-3; 11 bases align to TRBD2. Germline V lookup: CDR1 SGHDT, CDR2 YYEEEE. The CDR3 has 17 amino acids. V was clipped by 4 bases and J by 4 bases; unmatched bases: 11. This chain's CDR3 is CASSLRTSGSSADTQYF. The DNA of the CDR3 is TGTGCCAGCAGCCTTCGTACTAGCGGGAGTTCTGCAGATACGCAGTATTTT.

The chain has TRBV28 and TRBJ2-3; D might be TRBD2 (5 bases). This CDR3 is built from 15 residues. V gave up 3 bases and J gave up 0 bases, with 10 bases separating them. From germline, CDR1 is MDHEN and CDR2 SYDVKM. The CDR3 DNA reads as TGTGCCAGCAGTTTGAGGAGCGGTAGCACAGATACGCAGTATTTT. It translates to CASSLRSGSTDTQYF.

The rearrangement joins TRBV6-5 to TRBJ1-3, with no clear D. The CDR3 extends over 14 amino acids. Germline V CDR1 and CDR2: MNHEY, SVGAGI. Trimming shortened V by 1 base and J by 1 base, and 5 bases separated the two germline ends. The CDR3, as DNA: TGTGCCAGCAGTTACTACGGTTCTGGAAACACCATATATTTT. Amino acids: CASSYYGSGNTIYF.

This rearrangement joins TRBV28 to TRBJ1-1, with TRBD1 matching over 8 bases. Germline V lookup: CDR1 MDHEN, CDR2 SYDVKM. Germline trimming cut 6 bases from V and 9 bases from J; bases unmatched to any gene: 9. The CDR3 contains 13 residues. This chain's CDR3 is CASRQGAQSQAFF. CDR3 in DNA: TGTGCCAGCAGGCAGGGGGCGCAATCGCAAGCTTTCTTT.

The V gene is TRBV29-1, the J gene TRBJ2-5; D is possibly TRBD1 (5 bases). CDR3 length equals 14 residues. Trimming removed 4 bases from V and 1 base from J, with 13 bases in between. Germline CDR1 and CDR2: SQVTM and ANQGSEA. CDR3 sequence reads: CSVGHHRPQETQYF. The CDR3 DNA is TGCAGCGTTGGACACCACAGGCCCCAAGAGACCCAGTACTTC.

This clone was found once. V is TRBV28 and J is TRBJ1-2; D is unresolved. The CDR3 totals 10 residues. Germline V gene data show CDR1 as MDHEN and CDR2 as SYDVKM. Trimming cost V 10 bases and J 7 bases, with 10 bases left between them. CDR3 residues: CATGRGGYTF. The CDR3 DNA follows: TGTGCCACCGGCCGGGGTGGCTACACCTTC.

This chain uses TRBV7-9 with TRBJ1-1, with 7 nucleotides matching TRBD1. V was clipped by 5 bases and J by 3 bases; unmatched bases: 9. The CDR3 has 15 amino acids. Germline-derived CDR1 and CDR2 are SEHNR and FQNEAQ (reference sequence). The CDR3 DNA sequence: TGTGCCAGCAGCCCGAAGGGGGCGGAGGACACTGAAGCTTTCTTT. Its protein is CASSPKGAEDTEAFF.

The chain carries TRBV29-1 and TRBJ2-7; possible D gene TRBD1, 5 bases. The CDR3 runs 13 residues. Trimming took 7 bases from V and 6 from J, leaving 19 bases between them. Germline CDR1 and CDR2: SQVTM and ANQGSEA. The CDR3 protein is CSAVGQAIGEQYF. The DNA for the CDR3 is TGCAGCGCGGTGGGGCAGGCGATAGGCGAGCAGTACTTC.

The V gene is TRBV6-1, the J gene TRBJ2-7; 9 bases map to TRBD1. The CDR3 is made up of 14 amino acids. Germline V gene lookup returns CDR1 MNHNS and CDR2 SASEGT. The V segment lost 5 bases and the J segment 4 bases; nucleotides outside the gene matches: 6. The CDR3 region has the DNA TGTGCCAGCAGTAAACGGACAGGGGAGTACGAGCAGTACTTC. It translates to CASSKRTGEYEQYF.

This chain links TRBV28 with TRBJ2-1; D is perhaps TRBD2 (5 bases). The CDR3 has 12 residues. Per the germline V gene, CDR1 is MDHEN and CDR2 is SYDVKM. V lost 3 bases, J lost 6 bases, and 6 bases lay in between. The CDR3 reads CASSLAGNEQFF. In DNA, the CDR3 is TGTGCCAGCAGTTTGGCGGGCAATGAGCAGTTCTTC.

The rearrangement links TRBV19 to TRBJ2-3; possibly TRBD2 for D (7 bases). This CDR3 contains 15 residues. Germline V gives CDR1 LNHDA, CDR2 SQIVND (reference sequence). The germline V and J ends were trimmed by 6 bases and 1 base, with 14 bases remaining between them. This CDR3 is CASSTTGRGTDTQYF. DNA of the CDR3: TGTGCCAGTAGCACTACAGGGAGGGGCACAGATACGCAGTATTTT.

The chain has TRBV5-8 and TRBJ2-7; 8 bases are shared with TRBD2. Germline CDR1 is SGHTS and CDR2 is YDEGEE. The CDR3 has 16 residues. J lost 3 bases, V lost 0 bases, and 8 bases had no gene match. The CDR3 region is CASSLGRLASFYEQYF. In nucleotides, the CDR3 is TGTGCCAGCAGCTTGGGGAGACTAGCGTCCTTCTACGAGCAGTACTTC. Complete variable domain (other parts from reference TRBV5-8 and TRBJ2-7): EAGVTQSPTHLIKTRGQQATLRCSPISGHTSVYWYQQALGLGLQFLLWYDEGEERNRGNFPPRFSGRQFPNYSSELNVNALELEDSALYLCASSLGRLASFYEQYFGPGTRLTVT.

This clone came up a few times. The chain joins TRBV28 to TRBJ2-5; 8 positions match TRBD2. Germline values: CDR1 MDHEN, CDR2 SYDVKM. The CDR3 extends over 14 amino acids. With 7 bases clipped from V and 4 bases from J, the junction kept 8 bases outside the gene matches. The CDR3 DNA is TGTGCCAGCACCCCCGGGGGGGTAAGAGAGACCCAGTACTTC. Translation gives CASTPGGVRETQYF.

The chain uses TRBV15 and TRBJ2-1; weak D call: TRBD2 (5 bases). This CDR3 is built from 16 residues. The ends were cut back, 0 bases at V and 2 bases at J, with 11 bases in the middle. CDR1 and CDR2 (germline): LNHNV, YYDKDF (reference sequence). CDR3 coding DNA: TGTGCCACCAGCAGAGATTTCCTAGCTCCCTACAATGAGCAGTTCTTC. Residues: CATSRDFLAPYNEQFF. Full variable domain (rest looked up from reference TRBV15 and TRBJ2-1): DAMVIQNPRYQVTQFGKPVTLSCSQTLNHNVMYWYQQKSSQAPKLLFHYYDKDFNNEADTPDNFQSRRPNTSFCFLDIRSPGLGDTAMYLCATSRDFLAPYNEQFFGPGTRLTVL.

The chain links TRBV5-4 to TRBJ1-2, with D perhaps TRBD1 (6 bases). V was cut by 0 bases and J by 12 bases, with 18 bases left in between. The CDR3 runs to 14 residues. Germline values: CDR1 SGHNT, CDR2 YYREEE (reference sequence). CDR3 loop: CASSLVREQGGHTF. CDR3 coding DNA: TGTGCCAGCAGCTTGGTTCGGGAACAGGGTGGGCACACCTTC. The variable domain in full, completed from reference TRBV5-4 and TRBJ1-2, reads ETGVTQSPTHLIKTRGQQVTLRCSSQSGHNTVSWYQQALGQGPQFIFQYYREEENGRGNFPPRFSGLQFPNYSSELNVNALELDDSALYLCASSLVREQGGHTFGSGTRLTVV.

The chain uses TRBV25-1 and TRBJ2-5; no clear D. Germline V gene lookup returns CDR1 MGHDK and CDR2 SYGVNS. Trimming removed 1 base from V and 11 bases from J, with 17 bases in between. The CDR3 has 14 residues. The CDR3 DNA is TGTGCCAGCAGTGAATTTGTGAGCCCTATAGAGCAGTACTTC. Translating gives CASSEFVSPIEQYF. Looking up the rest from reference TRBV25-1 and TRBJ2-5 gives the full variable domain: EADIYQTPRYLVIGTGKKITLECSQTMGHDKMYWYQQDPGMELHLIHYSYGVNSTEKGDLSSESTVSRIRTEHFPLTLESARPSHTSQYLCASSEFVSPIEQYFGPGTRLLVL.

V is TRBV29-1 and J is TRBJ2-1, with 8 bases lining up with TRBD2. This CDR3 comprises 15 residues. Per the germline V gene, CDR1 is SQVTM and CDR2 is ANQGSEA. With 3 bases clipped from V and 4 bases from J, the junction kept 8 bases outside the gene matches. The CDR3 DNA sequence: TGCAGCGTTGACGTTAGCGGGAAAGGATACAATGAGCAGTTCTTC. Translation gives CSVDVSGKGYNEQFF.

This clone was detected only a few times. The J gene is TRBJ1-6, the V gene TRBV5-6; tentative D call: TRBD1 (5 bases). This CDR3 contains 16 residues. Germline values: CDR1 SGHDT, CDR2 YYEEEE. The germline V and J ends were trimmed by 0 bases and 10 bases, with 17 bases remaining between them. As DNA, the CDR3 is TGTGCCAGCAGCTTGGAGCTGGGGCGGGGTGGATCACCCCTCCACTTT. Encoded protein: CASSLELGRGGSPLHF. Drawing the rest from reference TRBV5-6 and TRBJ1-6, the complete variable domain is DAGVTQSPTHLIKTRGQQVTLRCSPKSGHDTVSWYQQALGQGPQFIFQYYEEEERQRGNFPDRFSGHQFPNYSSELNVNALLLGDSALYLCASSLELGRGGSPLHFGNGTRLTVT.

This clone was seen a few times. The chain is built from TRBV28 and TRBJ1-2, with 8 bases fitting TRBD1. Germline V gives CDR1 MDHEN, CDR2 SYDVKM. CDR3 length: 12 amino acids. J lost 4 bases, V lost 7 bases, and 2 bases had no gene match. The CDR3, as DNA: TGTGCCAGCAACGGACAGGGCTATGGCTACACCTTC. Translated, it gives CASNGQGYGYTF.

The CDR3 reads CASSSIGDRGSGYTF. The CDR3 DNA sequence: TGTGCCAGCAGTTCTATTGGGGACAGGGGTAGTGGCTACACCTTC. This chain uses TRBV28 with TRBJ1-2; 10 positions agree with TRBD1. CDR1 MDHEN and CDR2 SYDVKM come from the germline V gene. Germline trimming cut 4 bases from V and 7 bases from J; bases unmatched to any gene: 9. CDR3 length: 15 residues.

The rearrangement joins TRBV29-1 to TRBJ2-6; 9 bases agree with TRBD1. The CDR3 consists of 16 residues. After removal of 6 bases from V and 2 bases from J, the junction contained 8 bases not matched to a gene. From germline, CDR1 is SQVTM and CDR2 ANQGSEA. The CDR3 bases are TGCAGCGTGGTGGGACAGGGTGTGCCTGGGGCCAACGTCCTGACTTTC. Amino acid sequence: CSVVGQGVPGANVLTF.

V gene TRBV6-6 combines with J gene TRBJ1-4; 7 bases agree with TRBD1. Germline V gene data show CDR1 as MNHNY and CDR2 as SVGAGI (reference sequence). V lost 4 bases, J lost 8 bases, and 7 bases stayed unmatched. The CDR3 is 14 residues long. Here the CDR3 DNA reads TGTGCCAGCAGTTGGAGGGGGCCGGGGGAAAAACTGTTTTTT. It translates to CASSWRGPGEKLFF.